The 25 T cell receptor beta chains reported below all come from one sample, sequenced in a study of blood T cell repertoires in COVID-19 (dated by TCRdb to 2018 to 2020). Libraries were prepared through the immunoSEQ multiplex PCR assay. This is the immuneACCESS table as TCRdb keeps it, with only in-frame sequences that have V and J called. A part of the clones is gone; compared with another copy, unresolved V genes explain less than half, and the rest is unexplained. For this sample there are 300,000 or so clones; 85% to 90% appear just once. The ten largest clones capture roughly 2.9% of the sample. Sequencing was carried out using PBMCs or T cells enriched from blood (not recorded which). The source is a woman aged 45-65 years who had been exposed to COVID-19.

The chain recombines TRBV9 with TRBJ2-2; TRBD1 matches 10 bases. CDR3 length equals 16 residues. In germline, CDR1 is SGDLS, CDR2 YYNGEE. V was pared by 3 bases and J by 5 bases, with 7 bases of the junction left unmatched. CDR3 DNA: TGTGCCAGCAGCGCCGGACAGGGGGTAGATACCGGGGAGCTGTTTTTT. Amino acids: CASSAGQGVDTGELFF.

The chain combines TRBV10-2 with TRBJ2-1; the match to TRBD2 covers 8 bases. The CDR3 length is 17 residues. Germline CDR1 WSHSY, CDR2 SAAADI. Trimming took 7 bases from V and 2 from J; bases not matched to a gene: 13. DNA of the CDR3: TGCGCCAGCACGGACCGAGGGCGGGGGGCAGCCTACAATGAGCAGTTCTTC. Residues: CASTDRGRGAAYNEQFF.

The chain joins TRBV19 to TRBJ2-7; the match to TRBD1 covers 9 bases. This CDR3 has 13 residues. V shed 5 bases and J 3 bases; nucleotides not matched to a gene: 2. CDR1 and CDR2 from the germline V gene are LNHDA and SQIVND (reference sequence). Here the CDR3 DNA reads TGTGCCAGTAGTCCGGACAGGGGCTACGAGCAGTACTTC. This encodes CASSPDRGYEQYF.

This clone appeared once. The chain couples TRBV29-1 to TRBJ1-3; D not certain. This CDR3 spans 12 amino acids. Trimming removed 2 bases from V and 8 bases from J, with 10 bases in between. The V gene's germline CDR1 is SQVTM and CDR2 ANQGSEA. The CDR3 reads CSVEPLRDTIYF. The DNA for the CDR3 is TGCAGCGTTGAACCGCTCCGGGACACCATATATTTT.

CDR3 region: CASSIRGEPLHF. The DNA for the CDR3 is TGTGCCAGTAGTATTCGGGGGGAACCCCTCCACTTT. The V and J genes are TRBV19 and TRBJ1-6; D possibly corresponds to TRBD1 (5 bases). V shed 3 bases and J shed 12 bases, with 9 bases lying between them. The CDR3 has 12 amino acids. CDR1 is LNHDA and CDR2 is SQIVND in the germline V gene (reference sequence).

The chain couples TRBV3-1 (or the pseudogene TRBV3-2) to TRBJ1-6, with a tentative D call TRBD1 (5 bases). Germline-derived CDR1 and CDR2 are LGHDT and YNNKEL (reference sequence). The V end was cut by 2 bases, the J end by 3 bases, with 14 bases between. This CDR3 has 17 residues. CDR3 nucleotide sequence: TGTGCCAGCAGCCAACAAGGGGCGACAGACTATAATTCACCCCTCCACTTT. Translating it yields CASSQQGATDYNSPLHF.

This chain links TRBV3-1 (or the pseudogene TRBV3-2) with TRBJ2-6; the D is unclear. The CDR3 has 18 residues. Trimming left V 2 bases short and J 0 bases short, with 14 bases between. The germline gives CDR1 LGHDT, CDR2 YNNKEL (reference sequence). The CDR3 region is CASSQRWQAPSGANVLTF. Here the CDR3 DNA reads TGTGCCAGCAGCCAACGTTGGCAGGCTCCCTCTGGGGCCAACGTCCTGACTTTC.

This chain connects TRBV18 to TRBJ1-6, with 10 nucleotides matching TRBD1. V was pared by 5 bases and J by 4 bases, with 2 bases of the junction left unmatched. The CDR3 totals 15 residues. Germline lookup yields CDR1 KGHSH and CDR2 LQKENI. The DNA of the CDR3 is TGTGCCAGCTCAGGGACAGGGGAATATAATTCACCCCTCCACTTT. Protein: CASSGTGEYNSPLHF.

The CDR3 DNA reads as TGCGCCAGCAGAACCGGGACTTTGGACTATGGCTACACCTTC. Translation: CASRTGTLDYGYTF. The chain couples TRBV5-1 to TRBJ1-2, with D possibly TRBD1 on 5 matching bases. The CDR3 length is 14 residues. Germline V lookup: CDR1 SGHRS, CDR2 YFSETQ. V lost 5 bases to trimming and J lost 3 bases, with 14 bases between them.

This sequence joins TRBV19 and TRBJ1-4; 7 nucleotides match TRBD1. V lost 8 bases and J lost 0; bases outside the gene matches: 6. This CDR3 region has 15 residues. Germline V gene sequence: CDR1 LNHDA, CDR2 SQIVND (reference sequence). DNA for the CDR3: TGTGCCAGTCAGGACAGGTCCACAACTAATGAAAAACTGTTTTTT. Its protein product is CASQDRSTTNEKLFF.

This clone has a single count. The CDR3 is CASSLLREPQHF. The CDR3 nucleotides read TGTGCCAGCAGCTTACTACGCGAGCCCCAGCATTTT. The chain recombines TRBV7-2 with TRBJ1-5, with no clear D. Germline loops: CDR1 SGHTA, CDR2 FQGNSA. The length of the CDR3 is 12 residues. The germline V and J ends were trimmed by 2 bases and 8 bases, with 7 bases remaining between them.

The chain's CDR3 is CASSLVGEGTEAFF. The CDR3 DNA is TGCGCCAGCAGCTTGGTGGGGGAGGGAACTGAAGCTTTCTTT. The chain joins TRBV5-1 to TRBJ1-1; possibly TRBD1 for D (5 bases). Per germline, CDR1 SGHRS and CDR2 YFSETQ. Trimming pared 0 bases from V and 5 bases from J, leaving 11 bases between. This CDR3 is 14 amino acids long.

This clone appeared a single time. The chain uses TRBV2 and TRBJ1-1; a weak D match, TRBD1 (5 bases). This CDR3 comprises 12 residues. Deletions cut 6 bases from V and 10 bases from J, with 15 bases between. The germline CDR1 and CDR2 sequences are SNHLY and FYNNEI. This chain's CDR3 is CASSQGVLGAFF. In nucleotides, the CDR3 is TGTGCCAGCAGCCAGGGCGTCCTAGGAGCTTTCTTT.

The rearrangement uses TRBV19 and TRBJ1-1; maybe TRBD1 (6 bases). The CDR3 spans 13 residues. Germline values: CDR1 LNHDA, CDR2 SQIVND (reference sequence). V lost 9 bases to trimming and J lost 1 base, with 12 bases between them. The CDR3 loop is CASQDSRNTEAFF. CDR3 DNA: TGTGCCAGCCAGGACAGTCGGAACACTGAAGCTTTCTTT. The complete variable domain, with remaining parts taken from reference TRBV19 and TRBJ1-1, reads DGGITQSPKYLFRKEGQNVTLSCEQNLNHDAMYWYRQDPGQGLRLIYYSQIVNDFQKGDIAEGYSVSREKKESFPLTVTSAQKNPTAFYLCASQDSRNTEAFFGQGTRLTVV.

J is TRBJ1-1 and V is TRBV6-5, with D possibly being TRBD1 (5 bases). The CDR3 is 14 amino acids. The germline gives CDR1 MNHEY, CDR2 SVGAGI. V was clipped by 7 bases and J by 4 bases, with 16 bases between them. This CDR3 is CASKTGGKGTEAFF. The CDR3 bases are TGTGCCAGCAAAACCGGGGGTAAAGGCACTGAAGCTTTCTTT.

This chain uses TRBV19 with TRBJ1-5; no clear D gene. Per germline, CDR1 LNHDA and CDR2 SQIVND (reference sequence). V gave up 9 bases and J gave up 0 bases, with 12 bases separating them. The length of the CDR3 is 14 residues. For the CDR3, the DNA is TGTGCCAGGAGCCAGGTATATAGCAATCAGCCCCAGCATTTT. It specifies CARSQVYSNQPQHF.

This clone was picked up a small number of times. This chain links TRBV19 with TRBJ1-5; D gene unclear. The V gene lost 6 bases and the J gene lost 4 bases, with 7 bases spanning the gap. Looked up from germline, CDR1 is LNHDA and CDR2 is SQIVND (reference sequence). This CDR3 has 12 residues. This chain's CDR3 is CASSPRNQPQHF. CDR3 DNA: TGTGCCAGTAGCCCCAGAAATCAGCCCCAGCATTTT.

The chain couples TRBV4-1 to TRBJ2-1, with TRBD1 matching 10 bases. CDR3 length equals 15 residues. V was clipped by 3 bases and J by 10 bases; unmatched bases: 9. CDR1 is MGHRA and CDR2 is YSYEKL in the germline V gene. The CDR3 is CASSQPGQGSEEQFF. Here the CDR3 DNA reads TGCGCCAGCAGCCAGCCGGGACAGGGGTCGGAAGAGCAGTTCTTC.

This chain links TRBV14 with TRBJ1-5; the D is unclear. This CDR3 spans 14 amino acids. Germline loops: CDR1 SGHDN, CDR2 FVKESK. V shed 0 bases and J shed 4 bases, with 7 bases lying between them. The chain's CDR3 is CASSQDRQNQPQHF. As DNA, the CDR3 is TGTGCCAGCAGCCAAGACAGGCAGAATCAGCCCCAGCATTTT.

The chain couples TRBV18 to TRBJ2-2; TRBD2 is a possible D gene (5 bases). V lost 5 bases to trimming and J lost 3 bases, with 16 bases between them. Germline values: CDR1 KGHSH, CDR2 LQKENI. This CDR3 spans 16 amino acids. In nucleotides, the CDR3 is TGTGCCAGCTCAGATCCCCCGGGATTCTACACCGGGGAGCTGTTTTTT. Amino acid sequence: CASSDPPGFYTGELFF.

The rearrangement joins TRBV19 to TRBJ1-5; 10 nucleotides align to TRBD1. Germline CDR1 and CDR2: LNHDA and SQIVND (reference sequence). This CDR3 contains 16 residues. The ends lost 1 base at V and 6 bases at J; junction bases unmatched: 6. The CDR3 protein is CASSIGPGQGIQPQHF. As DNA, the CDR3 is TGTGCCAGTAGTATAGGGCCGGGACAGGGGATTCAGCCCCAGCATTTT.

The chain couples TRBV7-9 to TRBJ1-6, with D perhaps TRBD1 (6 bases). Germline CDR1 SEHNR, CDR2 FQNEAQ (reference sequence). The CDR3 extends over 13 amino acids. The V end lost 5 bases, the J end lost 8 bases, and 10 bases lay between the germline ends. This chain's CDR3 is CASSVDSYSPLHF. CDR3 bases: TGTGCCAGCAGCGTGGACAGTTATTCACCCCTCCACTTT.

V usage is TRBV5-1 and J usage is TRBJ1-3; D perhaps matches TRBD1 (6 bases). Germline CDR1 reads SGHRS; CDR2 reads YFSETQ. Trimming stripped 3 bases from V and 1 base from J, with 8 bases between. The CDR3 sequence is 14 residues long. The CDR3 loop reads CASSSQGSGNTIYF. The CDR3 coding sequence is TGCGCCAGCAGCTCCCAGGGGTCTGGAAACACCATATATTTT.

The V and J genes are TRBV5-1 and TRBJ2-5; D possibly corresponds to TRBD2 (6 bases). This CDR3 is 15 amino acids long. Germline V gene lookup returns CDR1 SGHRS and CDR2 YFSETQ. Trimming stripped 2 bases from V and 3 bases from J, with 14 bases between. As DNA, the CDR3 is TGCGCCAGCAGCTTTGGCGGGACGCTCAAAGAGACCCAGTACTTC. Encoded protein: CASSFGGTLKETQYF. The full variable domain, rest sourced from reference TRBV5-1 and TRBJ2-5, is KAGVTQTPRYLIKTRGQQVTLSCSPISGHRSVSWYQQTPGQGLQFLFEYFSETQRNKGNFPGRFSGRQFSNSRSEMNVSTLELGDSALYLCASSFGGTLKETQYFGPGTRLLVL.

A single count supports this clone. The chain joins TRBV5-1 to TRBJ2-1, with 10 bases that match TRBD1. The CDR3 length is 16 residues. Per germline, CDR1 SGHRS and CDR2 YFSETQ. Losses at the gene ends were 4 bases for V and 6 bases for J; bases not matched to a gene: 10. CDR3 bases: TGCGCCAGCAGCCCTACCGGGACAGGGGCACGCAATGAGCAGTTCTTC. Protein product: CASSPTGTGARNEQFF.